The T cell receptor (beta chain) described here comes from a study of vaccination and CD4 T cells after COVID-19. Trimming took off 0 bases at V and 0 bases at J, with 8 bases between the two ends. CDR1 and CDR2 from the germline V gene are MNHEY and SVGAGI. The CDR3 runs to 15 residues. Sequencing of the DNA from cultured CD4+ T cells was carried out with the Oncomine TCR Beta short-read assay. Extraction of genomic DNA was performed on cultured CD4+ T cells. TCRdb independently ran MiXCR on the PCR reads; one entry per CDR3 protein. The sample gives 9,000 to 10,000 distinct CDR3 sequences, 34% of which show up once; around 21% is in the top ten. About this clonotype: The antigen is not known.

Treatment of the sample: approximately 9-day PBMC culture with coronavirus spike peptide pools or control peptides (ViraFEST assay). Harvesting of the unexposed donor's CD4+ T cells predated the COVID-19 pandemic (2011-2018). The rearrangement uses TRBV6-5 and TRBJ1-2, with D unresolved. Sequencing was done on a sample of CD4+ T cells from blood, cultured in vitro. This sequence was found in a human donor in good health. DNA for the CDR3: TGTGCCAGCAGTTACTCTCGCTCCGCTAACTATGGCTACACCTTC. Translation: CASSYSRSANYGYTF.